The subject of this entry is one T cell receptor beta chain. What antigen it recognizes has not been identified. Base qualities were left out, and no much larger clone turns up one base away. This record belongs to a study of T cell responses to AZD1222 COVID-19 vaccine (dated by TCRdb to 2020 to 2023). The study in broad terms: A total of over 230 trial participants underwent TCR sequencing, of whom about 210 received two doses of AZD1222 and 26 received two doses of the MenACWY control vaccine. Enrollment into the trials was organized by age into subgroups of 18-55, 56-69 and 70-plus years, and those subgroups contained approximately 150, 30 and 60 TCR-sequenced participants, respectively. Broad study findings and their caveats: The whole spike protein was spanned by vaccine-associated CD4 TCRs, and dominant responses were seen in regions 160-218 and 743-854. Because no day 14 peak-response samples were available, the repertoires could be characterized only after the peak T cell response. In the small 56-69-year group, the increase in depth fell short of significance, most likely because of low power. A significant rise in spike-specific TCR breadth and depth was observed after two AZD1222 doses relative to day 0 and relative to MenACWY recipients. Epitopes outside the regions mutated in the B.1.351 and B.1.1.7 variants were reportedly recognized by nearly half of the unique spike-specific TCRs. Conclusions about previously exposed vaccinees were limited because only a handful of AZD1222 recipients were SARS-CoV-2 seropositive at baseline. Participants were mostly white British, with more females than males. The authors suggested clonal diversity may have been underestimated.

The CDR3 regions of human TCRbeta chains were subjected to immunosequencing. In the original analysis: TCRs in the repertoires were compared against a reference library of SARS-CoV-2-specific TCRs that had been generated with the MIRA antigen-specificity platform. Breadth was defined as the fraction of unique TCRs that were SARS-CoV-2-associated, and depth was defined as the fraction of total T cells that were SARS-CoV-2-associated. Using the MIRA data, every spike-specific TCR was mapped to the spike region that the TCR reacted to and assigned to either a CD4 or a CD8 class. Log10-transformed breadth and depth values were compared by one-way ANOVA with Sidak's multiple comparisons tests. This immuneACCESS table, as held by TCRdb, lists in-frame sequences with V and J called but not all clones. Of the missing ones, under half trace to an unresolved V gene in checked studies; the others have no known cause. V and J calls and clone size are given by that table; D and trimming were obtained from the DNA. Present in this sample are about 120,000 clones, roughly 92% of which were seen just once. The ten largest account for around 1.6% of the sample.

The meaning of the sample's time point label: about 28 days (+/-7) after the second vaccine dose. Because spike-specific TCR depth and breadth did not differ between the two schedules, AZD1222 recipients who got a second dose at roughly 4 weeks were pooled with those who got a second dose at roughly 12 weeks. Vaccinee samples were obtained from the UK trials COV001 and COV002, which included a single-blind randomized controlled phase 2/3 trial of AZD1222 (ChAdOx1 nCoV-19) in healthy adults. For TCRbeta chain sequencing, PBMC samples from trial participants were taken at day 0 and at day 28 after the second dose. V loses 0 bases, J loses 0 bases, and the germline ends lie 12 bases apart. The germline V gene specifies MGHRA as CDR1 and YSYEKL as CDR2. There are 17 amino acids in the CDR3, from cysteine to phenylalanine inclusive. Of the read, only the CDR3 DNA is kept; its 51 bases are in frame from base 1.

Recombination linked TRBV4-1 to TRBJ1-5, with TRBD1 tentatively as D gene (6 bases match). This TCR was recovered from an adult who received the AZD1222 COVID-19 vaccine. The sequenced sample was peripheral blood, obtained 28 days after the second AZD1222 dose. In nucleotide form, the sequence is TGCGCCAGCAGCCAAGATTTCCAGGGGTATAGCAATCAGCCCCAGCATTTT. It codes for CASSQDFQGYSNQPQHF.